This entry lists 3 T cell receptor beta chains sequenced from one sample in a study of vaccination and CD4 T cells after COVID-19. The time point denotes: late sampling 161 to 241 days after vaccination in a few convalescent patients. Treatment: approximately 11-day PBMC culture with coronavirus spike peptide pools or control peptides (ViraFEST assay). For these TCRs, the target antigens are not known. The assay that was used to sequence DNA from cultured CD4+ T cells was the Oncomine TCR Beta short-read assay. One entry per CDR3 protein results from TCRdb running MiXCR on the PCR reads. The sample lists about 24,000 distinct CDR3 sequences, under 55% occurring once. The source material was CD4+ T cells from blood, cultured in vitro, sampled about 7 months after SARS-CoV-2 vaccination. These TCRs come from a human donor who had recovered from COVID-19.

This clonotype turned up a few times. J is TRBJ1-2 and V is TRBV20-1, with TRBD1 matching 10 bases. In germline, CDR1 is DFQATT, CDR2 SNEGSKA (reference sequence). The CDR3 length is 13 residues. The V segment lost 5 bases and the J segment 3 bases; nucleotides outside the gene matches: 3. This chain's CDR3 is CSARQGADYGYTF. DNA of the CDR3: TGCAGTGCTCGACAGGGGGCGGACTATGGCTACACCTTC.

In this sample, this clonotype turned up a few times. The chain couples TRBV20-1 to TRBJ2-3, with D perhaps given as TRBD1 or TRBD2 (6 bases each). V lost 6 bases, J lost 1 base, and 17 bases lay in between. Germline V lookup: CDR1 DFQATT, CDR2 SNEGSKA (reference sequence). This CDR3 contains 15 residues. CDR3 DNA: TGCAGTGCAATAGTAGCGGCAGGGGGCACAGATACGCAGTATTTT. Protein product: CSAIVAAGGTDTQYF.

This clonotype has more than one count but fewer than ten. The chain is built from TRBV7-9 and TRBJ2-3; TRBD2 matches 9 bases. Per the germline V gene, CDR1 is SEHNR and CDR2 is FQNEAQ (reference sequence). Trimming removed 4 bases from V and 6 bases from J; junction bases left unmatched: 5. This CDR3 comprises 14 residues. The CDR3 region is CASSSGLASDTQYF. DNA of the CDR3: TGTGCCAGCAGCTCCGGACTAGCGTCGGATACGCAGTATTTT.